This TCR beta chain was sequenced in a study of siplizumab effects on memory and regulatory T cells. Assayed TCR templates numbered roughly 100,000 for each sample. TCRdb's copy holds only in-frame clones and misses some; the assay was immunoSEQ multiplex PCR. Of roughly 100,000 clones listed, 80% to 95% are singletons. CDR3 length equals 15 residues. Germline lookup yields CDR1 MDHEN and CDR2 SYDVKM. Trimming cost V 4 bases and J 3 bases; bases outside gene matches: 8. Sequencing was carried out using CD4+ T cells sorted from blood. The rearrangement uses TRBV28 and TRBJ1-2, with TRBD1 matching 7 bases. The TCR sequence derives from a human donor in good health. The CDR3 loop reads CASSSQGVADYGYTF. CDR3 coding DNA: TGTGCCAGCAGTTCTCAGGGGGTGGCTGACTATGGCTACACCTTC.